The present T cell receptor beta chain was sequenced within a study of tumor and adjacent non-tumor tissue in lung cancer. Study at large: Samples averaged about 4.17 million productive TCRbeta reads each.

The template was RNA from unsorted bulk tissue. More than 3 cm separated this lung sample from the edge of the tumor. This clonotype was detected once. The antigen is not known. This may stem from a read error, because a much larger clone lies one nucleotide away. Study-wide findings and caveats: Higher tumor TCR diversity was associated with shorter survival. Tumor tissue had significantly higher TCR diversity than normal lung.

V lost 3 bases, J lost 3 bases, and 9 bases lay in between. CDR3 length: 13 residues. CDR1 MDHEN and CDR2 SYDVKM come from the germline V gene. The library came from three nested PCR rounds adapted from ARM-PCR protocols. Each CDR3 protein is one row after TCRdb ran MiXCR on the multiplex PCR reads. The sample records about 86,000 distinct CDR3 sequences, around three quarters being singletons. The source is a woman in her forties or fifties with non-small cell lung cancer. The sequencing input was distant non-tumor lung tissue. V is TRBV28 and J is TRBJ2-7; D unresolved. CDR3 residues: CASSFGYHYEQYF. The CDR3 region has the DNA TGTGCCAGCAGTTTCGGCTATCACTACGAGCAGTACTTC. Looking up the rest from reference TRBV28 and TRBJ2-7 gives the full variable domain: DVKVTQSSRYLVKRTGEKVFLECVQDMDHENMFWYRQDPGLGLRLIYFSYDVKMKEKGDIPEGYSVSREKKERFSLILESASTNQTSMYLCASSFGYHYEQYFGPGTRLTVT.